The 19 T cell receptor beta chains below all came from one sample that was sequenced in a study of T cell responses to AZD1222 COVID-19 vaccine. The assay was immunoSEQ multiplex PCR, and TCRdb's table has in-frame clones only and misses some. The repertoire holds under 130,000 clones, with 70% to 90% as singletons. The sample here was peripheral blood, taken on day 0 of AZD1222 vaccination. The receptors derive from an adult in good health.

The rearrangement links TRBV7-3 to TRBJ1-1, with TRBD1 as a possible D gene (5 bases). The CDR3 loop spans 15 amino acids. V lost 5 bases, J lost 6 bases, and 19 bases lay in between. Germline CDR1 is SGHTA and CDR2 is FQGTGA. CDR3 residues: CASSIAGSPPAEAFF. CDR3 nucleotides: TGTGCCAGCAGCATAGCAGGGAGTCCCCCCGCTGAAGCTTTCTTT. The variable domain in full, with the rest retrieved from reference TRBV7-3 and TRBJ1-1, is GAGVSQTPSNKVTEKGKYVELRCDPISGHTALYWYRQSLGQGPEFLIYFQGTGAADDSGLPNDRFFAVRPEGSVSTLKIQRTERGDSAVYLCASSIAGSPPAEAFFGQGTRLTVV.

The genes are TRBV10-3 and TRBJ2-6; D might be TRBD1 (6 bases). V lost 7 bases and J 4 bases, leaving 8 bases between the germline ends. CDR1 and CDR2 from the germline V gene are ENHRY and SYGVKD. The CDR3 is made up of 13 amino acids. The CDR3 DNA reads TGTGCCATCAAGGGGGACGGGGCCAACGTCCTGACTTTC. It yields the protein CAIKGDGANVLTF.

The chain recombines TRBV28 with TRBJ1-2; D remains ambiguous. CDR1 is MDHEN and CDR2 is SYDVKM in the germline V gene. The V end was cut by 4 bases, the J end by 8 bases, with 8 bases between. CDR3 length: 11 residues. DNA of the CDR3: TGTGCCAGCAGTTCCGATGGAGGCTACACCTTC. It encodes CASSSDGGYTF.

The chain has TRBV4-1 and TRBJ2-4; the D is unclear. Deletions cut 2 bases from V and 0 bases from J, with 8 bases between. Germline V gene sequence: CDR1 MGHRA, CDR2 YSYEKL. The CDR3 contains 15 residues. The CDR3 here is CASSQTPIAKNIQYF. The CDR3 coding sequence is TGCGCCAGCAGCCAAACTCCAATAGCCAAAAACATTCAGTACTTC.

Notes on this clone: The junction differs from germline at one of its ends, possibly a read error. This chain connects TRBV6-1 to TRBJ2-3; TRBD2 matches 7 bases. CDR1 and CDR2 from the germline V gene are MNHNS and SASEGT. CDR3 length: 17 residues. The CDR3: CASNERARRERTDTQYF. CDR3 DNA sequence: TGTGCCAGCAATGAAAGGGCTCGGCGGGAGAGAACAGATACGCAGTATTTT.

The chain has TRBV25-1 and TRBJ1-6; no clear D. V lost 8 bases and J 5 bases, leaving 13 bases between the germline ends. Germline assignment: CDR1 MGHDK and CDR2 SYGVNS. CDR3 length: 14 residues. The CDR3 spells CASGTPGDNSPLHF. CDR3 nucleotides: TGTGCCAGCGGTACTCCTGGAGATAATTCACCCCTCCACTTT.

The chain employs TRBV6-6 and TRBJ2-2, with a weak D call TRBD2 (6 bases). V was shortened by 2 bases and J by 5 bases, with 15 bases between the two germline ends. CDR1 and CDR2 (germline): MNHNY, SVGAGI (reference sequence). This CDR3 has 16 residues. The CDR3 DNA sequence: TGTGCCAGCAGTTACGTGACGGGAGTCCCAACCGGGGAGCTGTTTTTT. This codes for CASSYVTGVPTGELFF.

This clone was recorded only once. The genes are TRBV30 and TRBJ1-5; D may be TRBD1 (6 bases). V dropped 0 bases and J dropped 1 base, with 7 bases sitting between them. The CDR3 has 14 residues. Germline V CDR1 and CDR2: GTSNPN, SVGIG (reference sequence). CDR3 residues: CAWSVGGSNQPQHF. DNA for the CDR3: TGTGCCTGGAGTGTAGGGGGGAGCAATCAGCCCCAGCATTTT.

CDR3 sequence: CASSMVAGGRETQYF. CDR3 bases: TGTGCCAGCAGCATGGTAGCGGGAGGACGAGAGACCCAGTACTTC. V is TRBV21-1 and J is TRBJ2-5; the table calls TRBD2, which could not be checked here. TRBV21-1 is described as a pseudogene. CDR3 length: 15 amino acids.

The chain joins TRBV19 to TRBJ2-4; TRBD1 aligns across 9 bases. Unmatched junction bases numbered 12, after V lost 5 bases and J lost 7 bases. This CDR3 is 16 amino acids long. Germline lookup yields CDR1 LNHDA and CDR2 SQIVND (reference sequence). CDR3 region: CASSPSSGQGFNIQYF. CDR3 coding DNA: TGTGCCAGTAGTCCCTCCTCGGGACAGGGATTTAACATTCAGTACTTC.

The chain recombines TRBV7-6 with TRBJ2-7, with TRBD2 matching 10 bases. There are 15 residues in the CDR3. Germline loops: CDR1 SGHVS, CDR2 FNYEAQ. After removal of 2 bases from V and 3 bases from J, the junction contained 4 bases not matched to a gene. The CDR3 DNA reads TGTGCCAGCAGCTTAAGGACTAGCGGAAACTACGAGCAGTACTTC. It yields the protein CASSLRTSGNYEQYF.

V usage is TRBV7-9 and J usage is TRBJ2-2; D unresolved. Trimming cost V 4 bases and J 6 bases, with 6 bases left between them. CDR1 and CDR2 (germline): SEHNR, FQNEAQ (reference sequence). This CDR3 spans 12 amino acids. CDR3 nucleotides: TGTGCCAGCAGCTCCCCCCCCGGGGAGCTGTTTTTT. It yields the protein CASSSPPGELFF.

This chain links TRBV19 with TRBJ1-4, with a tentative D call TRBD1 (6 bases). V dropped 5 bases and J dropped 14 bases, with 21 bases sitting between them. The CDR3 runs to 14 residues. Germline-derived CDR1 and CDR2 are LNHDA and SQIVND (reference sequence). The CDR3 protein is CASSLIDRFSGLFF. The CDR3 DNA reads as TGTGCCAGTAGTCTTATCGACAGGTTCTCTGGGCTGTTTTTT.

A single count supports this clone. The V and J genes are TRBV7-9 and TRBJ1-5; 7 nucleotides agree with TRBD1. Per germline, CDR1 SEHNR and CDR2 FQNEAQ (reference sequence). V lost 3 bases to trimming and J lost 0 bases; unmatched junction nucleotides: 5. The CDR3 is 16 residues long. The CDR3 DNA reads as TGTGCCAGCAGCTTCGGGACAGATTATAGCAATCAGCCCCAGCATTTT. Translated: CASSFGTDYSNQPQHF.

This chain uses TRBV6-6 with TRBJ2-3, with D perhaps matching TRBD1 or TRBD2 (5 bases each). Trimming took 6 bases from V and 1 from J, leaving 14 bases between them. The CDR3 extends over 15 amino acids. Germline V gene lookup returns CDR1 MNHNY and CDR2 SVGAGI (reference sequence). DNA for the CDR3: TGTGCCAGCAGCCCAGTGGGACGGGGCACAGATACGCAGTATTTT. Protein product: CASSPVGRGTDTQYF.

The chain combines TRBV28 with TRBJ1-1; D is possibly TRBD1 (6 bases). Looked up from germline, CDR1 is MDHEN and CDR2 is SYDVKM. The CDR3 length is 15 residues. V was pared by 2 bases and J by 0 bases, with 10 bases between. The CDR3 reads CASSLGGAMNTEAFF. CDR3 DNA: TGTGCCAGCAGTTTAGGGGGGGCCATGAACACTGAAGCTTTCTTT.

V is TRBV5-4 and J is TRBJ2-1; 7 bases align to TRBD2. The CDR3 consists of 14 residues. J lost 5 bases, V lost 4 bases, and 6 bases had no gene match. Germline values: CDR1 SGHNT, CDR2 YYREEE (reference sequence). CDR3 sequence reads: CASSRSTSNNEQFF. The CDR3 bases are TGTGCCAGCAGCCGCTCGACTAGCAACAATGAGCAGTTCTTC.

The chain is built from TRBV27 and TRBJ2-5; maybe TRBD1 (5 bases). The V gene's germline CDR1 is MNHEY and CDR2 SMNVEV (reference sequence). The CDR3 is 14 residues long. V was cut by 5 bases and J by 3 bases, with 13 bases left in between. The CDR3 is CASSRRTLEETQYF. DNA for the CDR3: TGTGCCAGCAGTCGTCGGACATTAGAAGAGACCCAGTACTTC.

The J gene is TRBJ2-7, the V gene TRBV5-6; no clear D. The CDR3 is 19 amino acids. Germline values: CDR1 SGHDT, CDR2 YYEEEE. The germline V and J ends were trimmed by 3 bases and 9 bases, with 34 bases remaining between them. In nucleotides, the CDR3 is TGTGCCAGCAGCTCCCGATCGGAAAGGTTCTTCCCGCTCGAAGACGGGCAGTACTTC. It yields the protein CASSSRSERFFPLEDGQYF.